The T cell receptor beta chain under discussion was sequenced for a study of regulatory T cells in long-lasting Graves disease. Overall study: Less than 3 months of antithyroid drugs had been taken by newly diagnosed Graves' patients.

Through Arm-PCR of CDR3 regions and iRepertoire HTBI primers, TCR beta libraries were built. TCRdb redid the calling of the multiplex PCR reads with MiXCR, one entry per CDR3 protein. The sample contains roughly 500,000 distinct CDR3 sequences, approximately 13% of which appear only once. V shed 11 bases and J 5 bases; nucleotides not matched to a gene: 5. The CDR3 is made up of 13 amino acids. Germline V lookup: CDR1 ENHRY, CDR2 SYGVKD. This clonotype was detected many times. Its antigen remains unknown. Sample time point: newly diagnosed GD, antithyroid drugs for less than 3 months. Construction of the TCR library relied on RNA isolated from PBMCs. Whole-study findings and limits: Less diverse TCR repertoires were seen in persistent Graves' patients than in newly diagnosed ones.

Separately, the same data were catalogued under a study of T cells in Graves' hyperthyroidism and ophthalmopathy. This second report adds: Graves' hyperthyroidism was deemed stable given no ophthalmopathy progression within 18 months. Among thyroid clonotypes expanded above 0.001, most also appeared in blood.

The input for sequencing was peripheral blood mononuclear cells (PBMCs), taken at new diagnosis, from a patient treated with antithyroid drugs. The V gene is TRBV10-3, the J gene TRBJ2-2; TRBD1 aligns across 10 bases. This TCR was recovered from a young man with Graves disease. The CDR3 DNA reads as TGTGCCTCGTGGGACAGGGGAACCGGGGAGCTGTTTTTT. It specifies CASWDRGTGELFF.